This T cell receptor (beta chain) emerged from a study of identical twins. The junction had 0 bases not matched to a gene; V was cut back by 2 bases and J by 8 bases. This CDR3 is built from 12 residues. Germline V CDR1 and CDR2: MRHNA, SNTAGT. TCRdb re-derived calls from the 5' RACE reads in MiXCR, one entry per CDR3 protein. The data show some 250,000 distinct CDR3 sequences, roughly 13% seen once. These data also formed part of another study, on yellow fever vaccine responses in identical twins.

The sample comprised memory (CD45RO+) T cells sorted from blood. This chain joins TRBV6-4 and TRBJ2-3, with 8 nucleotides matching TRBD1. The TCR sequence derives from a woman aged 18-29 years in good health. The CDR3: CASSDTGGTQYF. CDR3 DNA sequence: TGTGCCAGCAGTGACACAGGGGGTACGCAGTATTTT.